The 10 T cell receptor beta chains listed next were all sequenced from one sample in a study of CD8+CD57+ T cells in acquired aplastic anemia. Sequencing involved patients with CD8+CD57+ cell expansion previously shown by flow cytometry. Genomic DNA acted as the template from which TCR beta VDJ combination and CDR3 sequence profiling were carried out. TCRdb re-called the reads with MiXCR, one entry per CDR3 protein. This table has 160,000 or so distinct CDR3 sequences, 47% appearing once. Specimen: sorted CD4+, CD8+, or CD8+CD57+ T cells (not recorded which) from PBMCs. The receptors shown here come from a human donor with aplastic anemia.

This clonotype was counted many times. V and J are TRBV6-1 and TRBJ1-1; D is unclear. V lost 5 bases to trimming and J lost 1 base, with 8 bases between them. Germline lookup yields CDR1 MNHNS and CDR2 SASEGT. This CDR3 has 13 residues. CDR3 DNA sequence: TGTGCCAGCAGTCAAGTATGGAACACTGAAGCTTTCTTT. Translated, it gives CASSQVWNTEAFF.

The chain links TRBV11-3 to TRBJ2-3; 9 bases match TRBD1. There are 15 residues in the CDR3. V lost 1 base and J lost 5; bases outside the gene matches: 4. The germline V gene has CDR1 SGHNT and CDR2 YENEEA. The CDR3 sequence: CASSLGGTGIDTQYF. The CDR3 nucleotides read TGTGCCAGCAGCTTAGGGGGGACAGGGATAGATACGCAGTATTTT.

This clonotype appeared many times. This CDR3 reads CSAPPPYSGSSYNEQFF. CDR3 nucleotides: TGCAGTGCTCCACCCCCCTACAGCGGGAGCTCCTACAATGAGCAGTTCTTC. The rearrangement joins TRBV20-1 to TRBJ2-1; 8 nucleotides align to TRBD2. Germline values: CDR1 DFQATT, CDR2 SNEGSKA (reference sequence). The CDR3 has 17 amino acids. V dropped 5 bases and J dropped 0; count of bases not matched to a gene: 12.

V is TRBV5-1 and J is TRBJ2-1, with TRBD1 matching 7 bases. Per germline, CDR1 SGHRS and CDR2 YFSETQ. V was pared by 4 bases and J by 2 bases, with 9 bases of the junction left unmatched. The CDR3 contains 16 residues. CDR3 amino acids: CASSVEGASPYNEQFF. DNA of the CDR3: TGCGCCAGCAGCGTCGAGGGGGCCTCACCCTACAATGAGCAGTTCTTC.

At least ten counts were recorded for this clonotype. This rearrangement joins TRBV11-2 to TRBJ2-5; D remains ambiguous. The V gene lost 1 base and the J gene lost 2 bases, with 11 bases spanning the gap. Germline V gives CDR1 SGHAT, CDR2 FQNNGV. The CDR3 runs to 15 residues. CDR3 region: CASSLGSTPQETQYF. The CDR3 DNA follows: TGTGCCAGCAGCTTAGGCTCAACACCTCAAGAGACCCAGTACTTC. Together with reference TRBV11-2 and TRBJ2-5, the CDR3 gives the full variable domain: EAGVAQSPRYKIIEKRQSVAFWCNPISGHATLYWYQQILGQGPKLLIQFQNNGVVDDSQLPKDRFSAERLKGVDSTLKIQPAKLEDSAVYLCASSLGSTPQETQYFGPGTRLLVL.

This clonotype was seen at least ten times. This chain connects TRBV15 to TRBJ2-7, with D tentatively TRBD1 (5 bases). The CDR3 totals 15 residues. The V end lost 8 bases, the J end lost 0 bases, and 17 bases lay between the germline ends. Per the germline V gene, CDR1 is LNHNV and CDR2 is YYDKDF (reference sequence). CDR3 loop: CATSKSGLYSYEQYF. For the CDR3, the DNA is TGTGCCACCTCAAAATCAGGGTTATACTCCTACGAGCAGTACTTC.

This clonotype was counted ten times or more. This chain connects TRBV25-1 to TRBJ1-2; no clear D. This CDR3 spans 11 amino acids. The germline V gene has CDR1 MGHDK and CDR2 SYGVNS. Trimming removed 10 bases at V and 7 bases at J, with 13 bases between. CDR3: CATGQSGGYTF. CDR3 in DNA: TGTGCCACCGGCCAGTCAGGTGGCTACACCTTC.

This clonotype was recorded many times. The chain links TRBV6-1 to TRBJ2-3; D uncertain. Germline CDR1 MNHNS, CDR2 SASEGT. The V gene lost 5 bases and the J gene lost 4 bases, with 10 bases spanning the gap. The CDR3 is 13 amino acids. CDR3 nucleotide sequence: TGTGCCAGCAGTAAGGACGGCGCAGATACGCAGTATTTT. Amino acid sequence: CASSKDGADTQYF.

About this clonotype: This sequence may be a read error, since a much larger clone differs from it by one base. V is TRBV11-1 and J is TRBJ2-1, with TRBD1 as a possible D gene (5 bases). Germline loops: CDR1 SGHAT, CDR2 FQDESV (reference sequence). The CDR3 contains 14 residues. The CDR3 loop reads CASTLEGAENEQSF. For the CDR3, the DNA is TGTGCCAGCACCCTTGAAGGGGCTGAGAATGAGCAGTCCTTC.

As DNA, the CDR3 is TGCAGTGCCAGGGACAGGGCTGGATCACCCCTCCACTTT. Its translation: CSARDRAGSPLHF. The chain carries TRBV20-1 and TRBJ1-6; the match to TRBD1 covers 9 bases. Germline V gives CDR1 DFQATT, CDR2 SNEGSKA (reference sequence). This CDR3 has 13 amino acids. Trimming cost V 6 bases and J 10 bases; bases outside gene matches: 7.